This TCR beta chain originates from a study of radiotherapy plus CTLA-4 blockade in lung cancer. This CDR3 is 19 amino acids long. TCRdb's copy holds only in-frame clones and misses some; the assay was immunoSEQ multiplex PCR. The sample holds tens of thousands of clones; almost 85% are singletons and the top ten take about 5%. The source was peripheral blood, collected from a patient treated with radiotherapy plus ipilimumab. The J gene is TRBJ1-5, the V gene TRBV21-1; TRBD1 was called by the table and not checked on the DNA. TRBV21-1 is flagged as a pseudogene. This TCR was sampled from a human donor with non-small cell lung cancer whose response to radiotherapy plus ipilimumab could not be evaluated. CDR3 coding DNA: TGTGCCAGCAGCAAAGTTGTGGGAAGAAGGGGATTGGACAATCAGCCCCAGCATTTT. This gives the protein CASSKVVGRRGLDNQPQHF.